This TCR beta chain was recovered during a study of blood T cell repertoires in COVID-19. Study-wide context: There were acute and convalescent COVID-19 samples, and they came from the United States, Italy and Spain. Nucleic acid was either cDNA or gDNA, and it came from T cells, B-cell-depleted T cells, or PBMCs.

In the authors' methods: Amplification of reference gene primers provided the estimated nucleated cell counts. The assay was immunoSEQ multiplex PCR, and TCRdb's table has in-frame clones only and misses some. The DNA gave D and trimming, while V, J and clone size come from that table. The sample lists roughly 200,000 clones; 80% to 90% were seen once. This CDR3 has 14 residues. Germline CDR1 reads LGHDT; CDR2 reads YNNKEL (reference sequence). V was clipped by 0 bases and J by 4 bases, with 9 bases between them. The receptor comes from a man in his 60s who had recovered from COVID-19. The chain employs TRBV3-1 (or the pseudogene TRBV3-2) and TRBJ1-1, with D uncertain. The sample consisted of peripheral blood. The CDR3 nucleotides read TGTGCCAGCAGCCAAGAGGCGCGCGGCACTGAAGCTTTCTTT. Translating it yields CASSQEARGTEAFF.